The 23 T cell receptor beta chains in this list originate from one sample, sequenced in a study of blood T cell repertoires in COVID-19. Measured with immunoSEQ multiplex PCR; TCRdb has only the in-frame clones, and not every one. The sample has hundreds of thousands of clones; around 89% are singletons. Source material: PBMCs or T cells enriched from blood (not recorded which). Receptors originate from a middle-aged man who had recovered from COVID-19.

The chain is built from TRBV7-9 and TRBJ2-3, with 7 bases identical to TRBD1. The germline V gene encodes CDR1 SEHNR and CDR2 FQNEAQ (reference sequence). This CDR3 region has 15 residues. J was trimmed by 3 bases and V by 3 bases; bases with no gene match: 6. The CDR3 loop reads CASSFEGGWTDTQYF. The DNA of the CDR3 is TGTGCCAGCAGCTTCGAAGGGGGCTGGACAGATACGCAGTATTTT.

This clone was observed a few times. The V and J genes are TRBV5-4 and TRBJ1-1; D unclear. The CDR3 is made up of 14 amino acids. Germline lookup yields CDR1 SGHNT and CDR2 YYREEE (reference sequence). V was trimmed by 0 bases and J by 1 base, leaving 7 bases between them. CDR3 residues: CASSLDFSNTEAFF. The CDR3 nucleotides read TGTGCCAGCAGCTTGGACTTTTCGAACACTGAAGCTTTCTTT.

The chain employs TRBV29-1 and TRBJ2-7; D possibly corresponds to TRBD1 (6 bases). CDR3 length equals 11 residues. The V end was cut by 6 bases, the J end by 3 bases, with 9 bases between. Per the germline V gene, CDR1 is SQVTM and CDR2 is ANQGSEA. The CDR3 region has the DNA TGCAGCGTCTACAGGGACTACGAGCAGTACTTC. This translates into CSVYRDYEQYF.

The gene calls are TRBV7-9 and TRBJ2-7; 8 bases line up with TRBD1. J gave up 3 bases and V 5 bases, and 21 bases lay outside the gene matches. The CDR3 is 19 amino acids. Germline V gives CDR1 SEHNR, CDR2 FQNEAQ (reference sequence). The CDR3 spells CASSQQDILDRVDHYEQYF. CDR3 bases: TGTGCCAGCAGCCAACAAGATATCTTGGACAGGGTCGACCACTACGAGCAGTACTTC.

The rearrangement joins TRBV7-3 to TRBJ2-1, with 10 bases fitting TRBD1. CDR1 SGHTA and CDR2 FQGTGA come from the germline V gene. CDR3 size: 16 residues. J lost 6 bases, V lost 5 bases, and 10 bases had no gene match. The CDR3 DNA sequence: TGTGCCAGCAGCCGCACCCCGGGACAGGGGACCAATGAGCAGTTCTTC. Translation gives CASSRTPGQGTNEQFF.

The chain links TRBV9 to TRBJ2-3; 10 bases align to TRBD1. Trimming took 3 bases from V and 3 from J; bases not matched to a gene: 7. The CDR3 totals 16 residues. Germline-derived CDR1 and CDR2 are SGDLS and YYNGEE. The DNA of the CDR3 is TGTGCCAGCAGCGCACGGACAGGGGGTGTTACAGATACGCAGTATTTT. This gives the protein CASSARTGGVTDTQYF.

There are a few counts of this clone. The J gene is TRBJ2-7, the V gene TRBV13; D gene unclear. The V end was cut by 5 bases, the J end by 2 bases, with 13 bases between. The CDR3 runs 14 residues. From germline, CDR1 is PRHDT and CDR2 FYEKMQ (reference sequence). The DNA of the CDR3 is TGTGCCAGCAGCCGGCCCTCTAGAGCCTACGAGCAGTACTTC. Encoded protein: CASSRPSRAYEQYF.

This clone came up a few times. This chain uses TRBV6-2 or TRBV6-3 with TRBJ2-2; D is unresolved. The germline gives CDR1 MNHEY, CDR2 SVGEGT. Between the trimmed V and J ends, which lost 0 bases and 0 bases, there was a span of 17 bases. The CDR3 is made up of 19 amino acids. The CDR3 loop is CASSYSIDPIVTNTGELFF. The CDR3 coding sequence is TGTGCCAGCAGTTACTCGATAGATCCGATAGTTACGAACACCGGGGAGCTGTTTTTT.

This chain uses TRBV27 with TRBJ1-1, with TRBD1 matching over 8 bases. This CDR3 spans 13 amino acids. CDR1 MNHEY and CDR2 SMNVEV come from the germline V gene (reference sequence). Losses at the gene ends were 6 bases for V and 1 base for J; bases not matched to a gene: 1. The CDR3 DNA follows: TGTGCCAGCAGCGGACAGGGGAACACTGAAGCTTTCTTT. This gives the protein CASSGQGNTEAFF.

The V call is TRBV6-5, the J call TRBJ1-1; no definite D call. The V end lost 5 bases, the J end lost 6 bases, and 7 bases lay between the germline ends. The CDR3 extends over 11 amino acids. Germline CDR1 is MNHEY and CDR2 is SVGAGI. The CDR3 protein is CASSRGPEAFF. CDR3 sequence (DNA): TGTGCCAGCAGTCGCGGGCCTGAAGCTTTCTTT.

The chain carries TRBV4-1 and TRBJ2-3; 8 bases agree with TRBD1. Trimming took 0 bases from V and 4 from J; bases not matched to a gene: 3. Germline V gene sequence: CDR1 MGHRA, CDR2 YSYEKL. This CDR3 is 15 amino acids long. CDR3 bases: TGCGCCAGCAGCCAAGATCTCAGGGGGCCAGATACGCAGTATTTT. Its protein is CASSQDLRGPDTQYF.

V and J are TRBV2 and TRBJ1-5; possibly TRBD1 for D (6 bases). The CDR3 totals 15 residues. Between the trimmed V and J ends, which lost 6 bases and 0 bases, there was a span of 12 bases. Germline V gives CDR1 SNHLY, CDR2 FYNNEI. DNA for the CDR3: TGTGCCAGCAGGGCGCAGGGGCATAGCAATCAGCCCCAGCATTTT. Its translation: CASRAQGHSNQPQHF.

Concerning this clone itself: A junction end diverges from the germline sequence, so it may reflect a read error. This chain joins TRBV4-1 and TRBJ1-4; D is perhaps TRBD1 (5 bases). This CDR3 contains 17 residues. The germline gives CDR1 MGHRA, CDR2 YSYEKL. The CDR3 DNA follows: TGCGCCAGCAGCCAAGTTAGGGGTCGCATTTCTAATGACAAACTGTTTTTT. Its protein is CASSQVRGRISNDKLFF.

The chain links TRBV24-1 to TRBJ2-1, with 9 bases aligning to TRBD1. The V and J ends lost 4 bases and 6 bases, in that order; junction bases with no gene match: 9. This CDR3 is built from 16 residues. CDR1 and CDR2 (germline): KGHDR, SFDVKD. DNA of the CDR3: TGTGCCACCAGTGACCTCGACGGGACAGGGATCAATGAGCAGTTCTTC. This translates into CATSDLDGTGINEQFF.

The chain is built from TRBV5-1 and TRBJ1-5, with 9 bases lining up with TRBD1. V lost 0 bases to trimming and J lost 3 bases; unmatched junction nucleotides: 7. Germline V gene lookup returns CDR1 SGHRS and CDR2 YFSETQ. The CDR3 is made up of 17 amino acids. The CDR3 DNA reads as TGCGCCAGCAGCTTGGGCGGGAGACAGGGGGACAATCAGCCCCAGCATTTT. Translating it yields CASSLGGRQGDNQPQHF.

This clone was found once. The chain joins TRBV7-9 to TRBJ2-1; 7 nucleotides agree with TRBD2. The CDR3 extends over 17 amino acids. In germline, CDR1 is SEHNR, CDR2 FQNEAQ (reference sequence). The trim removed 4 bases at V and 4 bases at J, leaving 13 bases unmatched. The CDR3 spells CASSSSPQRGLYNEQFF. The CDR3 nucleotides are TGTGCCAGCAGCTCATCCCCCCAGCGGGGATTATACAATGAGCAGTTCTTC.

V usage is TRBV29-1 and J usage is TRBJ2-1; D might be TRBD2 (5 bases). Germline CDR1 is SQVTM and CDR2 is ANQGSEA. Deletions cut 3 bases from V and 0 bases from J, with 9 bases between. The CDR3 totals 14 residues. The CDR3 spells CSVDGGSSYNEQFF. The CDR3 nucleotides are TGCAGCGTTGACGGTGGGAGCTCCTACAATGAGCAGTTCTTC.

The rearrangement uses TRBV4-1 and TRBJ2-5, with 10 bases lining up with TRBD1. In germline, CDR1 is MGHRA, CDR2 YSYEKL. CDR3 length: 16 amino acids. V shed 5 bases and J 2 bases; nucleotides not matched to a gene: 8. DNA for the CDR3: TGCGCCAGCAGCTTGGTTCTGGGACAGGGGCAAGAGACCCAGTACTTC. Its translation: CASSLVLGQGQETQYF.

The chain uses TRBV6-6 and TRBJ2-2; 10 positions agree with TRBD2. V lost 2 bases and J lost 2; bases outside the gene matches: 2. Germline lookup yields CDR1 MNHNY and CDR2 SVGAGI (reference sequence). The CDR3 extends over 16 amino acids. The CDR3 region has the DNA TGTGCCAGCAGTTACCTAGCGGGGGAAAACACCGGGGAGCTGTTTTTT. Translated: CASSYLAGENTGELFF.

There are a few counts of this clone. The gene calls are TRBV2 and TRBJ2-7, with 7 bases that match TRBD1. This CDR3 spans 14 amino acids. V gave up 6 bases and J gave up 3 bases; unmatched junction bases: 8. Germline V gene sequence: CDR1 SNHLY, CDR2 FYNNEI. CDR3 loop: CASRPGQARYEQYF. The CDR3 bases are TGTGCCAGCAGACCCGGACAGGCTCGCTACGAGCAGTACTTC.

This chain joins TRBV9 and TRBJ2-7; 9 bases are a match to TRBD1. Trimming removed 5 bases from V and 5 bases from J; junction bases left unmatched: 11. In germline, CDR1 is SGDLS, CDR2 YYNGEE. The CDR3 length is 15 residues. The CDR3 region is CASSYGQGIEDEQYF. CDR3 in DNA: TGTGCCAGCAGTTATGGACAGGGGATTGAGGACGAGCAGTACTTC.

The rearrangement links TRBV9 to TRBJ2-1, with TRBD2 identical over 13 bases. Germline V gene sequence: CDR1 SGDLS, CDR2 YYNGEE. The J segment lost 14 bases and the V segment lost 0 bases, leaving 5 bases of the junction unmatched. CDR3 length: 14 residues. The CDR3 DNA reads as TGTGCCAGCAGCGTAGAAGGGACTAGCGGGGTAAAGTTCTTC. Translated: CASSVEGTSGVKFF.

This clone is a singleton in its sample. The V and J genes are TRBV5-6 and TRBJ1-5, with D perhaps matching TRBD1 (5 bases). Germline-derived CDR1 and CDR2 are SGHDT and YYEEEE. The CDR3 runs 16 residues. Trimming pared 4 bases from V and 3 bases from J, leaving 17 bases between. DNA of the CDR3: TGTGCCAGCAGCAGTGGGGGGTTTTCCTACAATCAGCCCCAGCATTTT. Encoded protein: CASSSGGFSYNQPQHF.